This record concerns one T cell receptor (beta chain) sequence. No antigen is known for it. Profiled with immunoSEQ multiplex PCR; TCRdb holds only in-frame clones, not every one. This sample carries fewer than 30,000 clones, about four fifths of them seen once, and the ten largest clones take under 1.5%. This record belongs to a study of vaccination effects on CD4 cells after COVID-19. Viral peptide pool expansion of antigen-specific CD4+ T cells preceded sequencing in the ViraFEST assay. At the end of 9 to 11 days of culture, CD4+ T cells were isolated. Participants each got two BNT162b2 or mRNA-1273 vaccine doses. This CDR3 has 14 amino acids. The V and J ends lost 2 bases and 6 bases respectively, with 8 bases between them. Germline CDR1 and CDR2: MNHEY and SMNVEV (reference sequence).

The TCR originated in a human donor who received a COVID-19 vaccine. Some clones in this sample may be carry-over from other donors' samples. This chain joins TRBV27 and TRBJ1-6; a weak D match, TRBD1 (5 bases). Source: CD4+ T cells from PBMCs cultured with HCoV-NL63 spike peptides, taken after COVID-19 vaccination. The CDR3 is CASSLPTGNSPLHF. CDR3 coding DNA: TGTGCCAGCAGTTTACCTACAGGTAATTCACCCCTCCACTTT.